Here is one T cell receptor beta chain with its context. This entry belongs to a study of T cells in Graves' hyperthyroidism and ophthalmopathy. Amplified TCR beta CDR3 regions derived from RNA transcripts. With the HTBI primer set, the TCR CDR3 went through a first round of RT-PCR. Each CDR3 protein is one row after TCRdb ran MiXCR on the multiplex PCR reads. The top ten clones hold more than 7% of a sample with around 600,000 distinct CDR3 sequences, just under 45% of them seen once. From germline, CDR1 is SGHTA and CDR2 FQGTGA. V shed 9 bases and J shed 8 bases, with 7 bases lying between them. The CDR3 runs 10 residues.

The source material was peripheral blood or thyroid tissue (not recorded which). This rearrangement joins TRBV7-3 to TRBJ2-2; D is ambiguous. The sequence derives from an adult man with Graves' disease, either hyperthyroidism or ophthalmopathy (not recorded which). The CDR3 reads CARTEGELFF. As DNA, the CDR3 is TGTGCCAGGACGGAAGGGGAGCTGTTTTTT.